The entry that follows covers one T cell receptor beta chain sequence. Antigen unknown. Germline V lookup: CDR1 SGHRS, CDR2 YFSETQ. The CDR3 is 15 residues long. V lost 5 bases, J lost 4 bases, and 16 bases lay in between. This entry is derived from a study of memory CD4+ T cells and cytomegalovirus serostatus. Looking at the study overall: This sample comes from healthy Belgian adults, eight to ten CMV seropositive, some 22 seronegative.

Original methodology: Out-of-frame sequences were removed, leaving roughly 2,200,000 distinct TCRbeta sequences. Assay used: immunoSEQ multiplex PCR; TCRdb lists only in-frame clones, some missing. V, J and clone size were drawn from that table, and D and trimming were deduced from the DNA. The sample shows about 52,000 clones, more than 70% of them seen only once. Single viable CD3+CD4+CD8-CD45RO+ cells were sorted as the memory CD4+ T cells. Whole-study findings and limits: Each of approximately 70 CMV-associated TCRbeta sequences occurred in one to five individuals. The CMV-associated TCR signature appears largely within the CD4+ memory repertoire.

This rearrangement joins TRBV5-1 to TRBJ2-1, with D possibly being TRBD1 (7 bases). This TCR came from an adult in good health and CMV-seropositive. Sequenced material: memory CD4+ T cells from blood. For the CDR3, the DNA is TGCGCCAGCAGAAGAGGGGGGACAGCATACAATGAGCAGTTCTTC. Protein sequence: CASRRGGTAYNEQFF.